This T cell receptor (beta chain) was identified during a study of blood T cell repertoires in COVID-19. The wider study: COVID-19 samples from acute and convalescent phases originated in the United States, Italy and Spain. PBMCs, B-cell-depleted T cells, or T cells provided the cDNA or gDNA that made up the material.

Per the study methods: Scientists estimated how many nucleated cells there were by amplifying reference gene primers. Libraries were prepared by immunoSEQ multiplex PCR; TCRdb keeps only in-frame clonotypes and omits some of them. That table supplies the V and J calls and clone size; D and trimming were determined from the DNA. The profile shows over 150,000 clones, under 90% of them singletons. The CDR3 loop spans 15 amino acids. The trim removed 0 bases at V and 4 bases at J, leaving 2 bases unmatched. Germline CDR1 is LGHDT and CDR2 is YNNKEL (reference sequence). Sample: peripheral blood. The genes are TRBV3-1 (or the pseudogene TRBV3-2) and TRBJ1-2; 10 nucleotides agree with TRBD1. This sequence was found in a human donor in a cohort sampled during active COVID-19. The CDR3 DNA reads TGTGCCAGCAGCCAAGAAGGGACAGGGGTCTATGGCTACACCTTC. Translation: CASSQEGTGVYGYTF.